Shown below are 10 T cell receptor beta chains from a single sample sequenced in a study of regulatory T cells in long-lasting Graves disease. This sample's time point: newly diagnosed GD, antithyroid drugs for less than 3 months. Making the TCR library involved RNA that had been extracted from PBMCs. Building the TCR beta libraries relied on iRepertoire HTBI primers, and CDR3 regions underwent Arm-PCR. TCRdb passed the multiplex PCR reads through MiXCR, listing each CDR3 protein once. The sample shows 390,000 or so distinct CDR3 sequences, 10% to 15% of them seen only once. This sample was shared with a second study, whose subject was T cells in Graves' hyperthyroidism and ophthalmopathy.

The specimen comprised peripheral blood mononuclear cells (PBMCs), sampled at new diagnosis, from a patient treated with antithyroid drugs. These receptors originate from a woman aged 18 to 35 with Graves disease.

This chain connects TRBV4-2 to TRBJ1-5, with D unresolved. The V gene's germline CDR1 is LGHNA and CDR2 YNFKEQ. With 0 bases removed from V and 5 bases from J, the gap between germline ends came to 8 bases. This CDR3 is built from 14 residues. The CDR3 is CASSQDNSYQPQHF. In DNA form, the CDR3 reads TGTGCCAGCAGCCAAGACAACTCGTATCAGCCCCAGCATTTT.

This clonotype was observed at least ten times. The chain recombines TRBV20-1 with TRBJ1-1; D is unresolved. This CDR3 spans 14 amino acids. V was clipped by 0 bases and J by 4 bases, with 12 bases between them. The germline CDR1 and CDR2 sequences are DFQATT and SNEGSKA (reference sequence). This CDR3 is CSARDGRVSTEAFF. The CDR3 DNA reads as TGCAGTGCTAGAGACGGTCGGGTTTCCACTGAAGCTTTCTTT.

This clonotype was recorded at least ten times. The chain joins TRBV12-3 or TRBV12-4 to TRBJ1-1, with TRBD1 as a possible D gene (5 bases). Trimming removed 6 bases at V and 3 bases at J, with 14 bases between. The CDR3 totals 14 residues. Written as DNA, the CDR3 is TGTGCCAGCAGCTTGCGGCGCAGGGACACTGAAGCTTTCTTT. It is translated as CASSLRRRDTEAFF.

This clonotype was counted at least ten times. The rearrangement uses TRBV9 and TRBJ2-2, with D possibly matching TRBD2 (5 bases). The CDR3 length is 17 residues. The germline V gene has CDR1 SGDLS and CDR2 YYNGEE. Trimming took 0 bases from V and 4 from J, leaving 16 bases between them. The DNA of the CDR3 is TGTGCCAGCAGCGTAGAGCTGAGGGTCAGGAGCACCGGGGAGCTGTTTTTT. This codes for CASSVELRVRSTGELFF. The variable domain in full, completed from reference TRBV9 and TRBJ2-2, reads DSGVTQTPKHLITATGQRVTLRCSPRSGDLSVYWYQQSLDQGLQFLIQYYNGEERAKGNILERFSAQQFPDLHSELNLSSLELGDSALYFCASSVELRVRSTGELFFGEGSRLTVL.

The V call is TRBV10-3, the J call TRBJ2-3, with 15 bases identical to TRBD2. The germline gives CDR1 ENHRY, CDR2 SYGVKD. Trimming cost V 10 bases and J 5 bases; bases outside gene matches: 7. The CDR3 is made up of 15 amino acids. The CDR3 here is CATWTSGGGEDTQYF. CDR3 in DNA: TGTGCCACCTGGACTAGCGGGGGGGGGGAAGATACGCAGTATTTT.

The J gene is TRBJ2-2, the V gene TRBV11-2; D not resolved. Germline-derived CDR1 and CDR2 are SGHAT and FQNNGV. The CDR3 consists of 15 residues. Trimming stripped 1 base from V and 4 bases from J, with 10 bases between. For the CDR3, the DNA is TGTGCCAGCAGCTTAGTCCGAACGGGCACCGGGGAGCTGTTTTTT. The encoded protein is CASSLVRTGTGELFF.

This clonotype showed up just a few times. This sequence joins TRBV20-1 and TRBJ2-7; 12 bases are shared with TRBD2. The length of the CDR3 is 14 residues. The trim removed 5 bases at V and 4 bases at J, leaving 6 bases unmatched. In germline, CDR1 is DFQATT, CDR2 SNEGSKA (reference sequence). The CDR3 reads CSAPPLAGGYEQYF. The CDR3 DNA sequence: TGCAGTGCTCCCCCACTAGCGGGAGGATACGAGCAGTACTTC.

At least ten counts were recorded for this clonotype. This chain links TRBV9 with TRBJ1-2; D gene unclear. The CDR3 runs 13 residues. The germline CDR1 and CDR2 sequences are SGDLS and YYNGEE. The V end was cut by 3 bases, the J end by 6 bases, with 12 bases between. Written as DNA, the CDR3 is TGTGCCAGCAGCGAGGACCTTATGAATGGCTACACCTTC. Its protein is CASSEDLMNGYTF. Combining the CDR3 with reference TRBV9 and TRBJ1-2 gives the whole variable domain DSGVTQTPKHLITATGQRVTLRCSPRSGDLSVYWYQQSLDQGLQFLIQYYNGEERAKGNILERFSAQQFPDLHSELNLSSLELGDSALYFCASSEDLMNGYTFGSGTRLTVV.

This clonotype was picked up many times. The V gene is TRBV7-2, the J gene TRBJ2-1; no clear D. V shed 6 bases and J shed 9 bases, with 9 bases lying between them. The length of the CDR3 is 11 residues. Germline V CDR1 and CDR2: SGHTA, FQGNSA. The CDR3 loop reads CASSLFPEQFF. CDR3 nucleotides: TGTGCCAGCAGTCTGTTCCCTGAGCAGTTCTTC.

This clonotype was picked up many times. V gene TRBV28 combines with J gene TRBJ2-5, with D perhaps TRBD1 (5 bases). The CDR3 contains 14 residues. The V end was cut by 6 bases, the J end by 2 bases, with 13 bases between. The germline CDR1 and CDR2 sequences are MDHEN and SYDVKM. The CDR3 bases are TGTGCCAGCAGGGCAGGGAACCGTCAAGAGACCCAGTACTTC. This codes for CASRAGNRQETQYF.